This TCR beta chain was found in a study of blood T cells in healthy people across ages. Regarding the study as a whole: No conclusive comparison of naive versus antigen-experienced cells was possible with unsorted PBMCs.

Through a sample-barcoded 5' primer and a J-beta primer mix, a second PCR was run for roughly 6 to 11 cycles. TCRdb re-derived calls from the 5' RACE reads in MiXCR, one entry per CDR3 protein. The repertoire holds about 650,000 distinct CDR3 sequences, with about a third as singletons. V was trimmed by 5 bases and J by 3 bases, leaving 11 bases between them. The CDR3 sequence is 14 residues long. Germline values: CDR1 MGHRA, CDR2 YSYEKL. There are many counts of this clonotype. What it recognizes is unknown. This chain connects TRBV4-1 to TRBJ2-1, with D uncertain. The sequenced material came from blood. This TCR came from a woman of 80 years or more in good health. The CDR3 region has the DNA TGCGCCAGCAGCAATCCGGCAGACTACAATGAGCAGTTCTTC. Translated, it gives CASSNPADYNEQFF.